This T cell receptor (beta chain) originates from a study of control samples from healthy donors and cancer patients. The CDR3 is made up of 15 amino acids. V dropped 1 base and J dropped 2 bases, with 11 bases sitting between them. Germline V CDR1 and CDR2: PRHDT, FYEKMQ (reference sequence). Sequenced by immunoSEQ multiplex PCR; TCRdb stores in-frame clones only, minus some. The data show approximately 100,000 clones, around nine tenths seen once. The chain links TRBV13 to TRBJ2-5, with D unresolved. Specimen: blood. The source of this sequence is a man aged 25 to 45 in good health. The CDR3 loop reads CASSLALEGQETQYF. For the CDR3, the DNA is TGTGCCAGCAGCTTAGCCCTTGAAGGTCAAGAGACCCAGTACTTC.